These 15 T cell receptor beta chains share one sample of origin, sequenced in a study of blood T cell repertoires in COVID-19. Assay used: immunoSEQ multiplex PCR; TCRdb lists only in-frame clones, some missing. The table includes roughly 84,000 clones, 80% to 90% detected once. Sequenced sample: peripheral blood. The receptors stem from an elderly woman with acute or convalescent COVID-19.

J is TRBJ1-1 and V is TRBV3-1 (or the pseudogene TRBV3-2); no firm D call. Per the germline V gene, CDR1 is LGHDT and CDR2 is YNNKEL (reference sequence). V was cut by 4 bases and J by 1 base, with 10 bases left in between. The CDR3 contains 14 residues. As DNA, the CDR3 is TGTGCCAGCAGCCGAATAACCGGGAACACTGAAGCTTTCTTT. It is translated as CASSRITGNTEAFF.

This clone was seen a single time. The chain recombines TRBV11-2 with TRBJ1-6, with unresolved D. Germline values: CDR1 SGHAT, CDR2 FQNNGV. The germline V and J ends were trimmed by 7 bases and 8 bases, with 15 bases remaining between them. The CDR3 loop spans 14 amino acids. The CDR3 coding sequence is TGTGCCAGCATCCCCGGGATCCGGGATTCACCCCTCCACTTT. Amino acid sequence: CASIPGIRDSPLHF.

This clone was detected only a few times. The chain's CDR3 is CASSPPPGLGYGYTF. The CDR3 region has the DNA TGTGCCAGCAGCCCGCCCCCGGGACTTGGCTATGGCTACACCTTC. The chain combines TRBV7-2 with TRBJ1-2; a weak D match, TRBD1 (5 bases). Germline CDR1 and CDR2: SGHTA and FQGNSA. The CDR3 runs 15 residues. V was shortened by 5 bases and J by 4 bases, with 17 bases between the two germline ends. Full variable domain (remainder filled in from reference TRBV7-2 and TRBJ1-2): GAGVSQSPSNKVTEKGKDVELRCDPISGHTALYWYRQSLGQGLEFLIYFQGNSAPDKSGLPSDRFSAERTGGSVSTLTIQRTQQEDSAVYLCASSPPPGLGYGYTFGSGTRLTVV.

The chain is built from TRBV27 and TRBJ2-3; 14 nucleotides agree with TRBD2. This CDR3 is built from 16 residues. The ends lost 5 bases at V and 3 bases at J; junction bases unmatched: 4. The germline V gene has CDR1 MNHEY and CDR2 SMNVEV (reference sequence). The CDR3 spells CASSPRLAGGTDTQYF. The CDR3 DNA sequence: TGTGCCAGCAGTCCCCGACTAGCGGGGGGGACAGATACGCAGTATTTT.

The V gene is TRBV24-1, the J gene TRBJ2-5, with a possible D match to TRBD1 (5 bases). V gave up 1 base and J gave up 4 bases, with 12 bases separating them. Germline values: CDR1 KGHDR, CDR2 SFDVKD. This CDR3 has 15 residues. The CDR3 loop is CATSDFIDSLETQYF. The DNA for the CDR3 is TGTGCCACCAGTGATTTTATCGACAGTCTAGAGACCCAGTACTTC.

This sequence joins TRBV19 and TRBJ1-2, with 7 bases identical to TRBD1. The CDR3 sequence is 14 residues long. V was pared by 7 bases and J by 4 bases, with 9 bases of the junction left unmatched. The germline CDR1 and CDR2 sequences are LNHDA and SQIVND (reference sequence). The CDR3 DNA reads as TGTGCCAGTACTCCCCTGGGACAGAGCTATGGCTACACCTTC. This sequence encodes CASTPLGQSYGYTF.

The chain joins TRBV19 to TRBJ2-7, with TRBD2 matching over 7 bases. J was trimmed by 6 bases and V by 4 bases; bases with no gene match: 15. This CDR3 contains 16 residues. Germline V gene lookup returns CDR1 LNHDA and CDR2 SQIVND (reference sequence). CDR3 amino acids: CASSTKAGTKGSEQYF. Written as DNA, the CDR3 is TGTGCCAGTAGTACGAAGGCCGGGACTAAAGGATCCGAGCAGTACTTC.

The chain has TRBV6-1 and TRBJ1-4; no reliable D call. From germline, CDR1 is MNHNS and CDR2 SASEGT. Trimming pared 1 base from V and 0 bases from J, leaving 9 bases between. The CDR3 has 16 amino acids. CDR3 loop: CASSEVAGATNEKLFF. CDR3 nucleotides: TGTGCCAGCAGTGAAGTGGCCGGAGCAACTAATGAAAAACTGTTTTTT.

The chain uses TRBV6-2 or TRBV6-3 and TRBJ2-7; 7 bases match TRBD1. Trimming cost V 6 bases and J 2 bases; bases outside gene matches: 10. The CDR3 is 15 residues long. Germline CDR1 and CDR2: MNHEY and SVGEGT. CDR3 sequence: CASSSGDRDPYEQYF. CDR3 nucleotides: TGTGCCAGCAGCTCCGGGGACAGAGACCCCTACGAGCAGTACTTC.

Only one count was recorded for this clone. The chain uses TRBV30 and TRBJ1-6; 7 bases match TRBD1. Germline V gene lookup returns CDR1 GTSNPN and CDR2 SVGIG (reference sequence). This CDR3 comprises 14 residues. After removal of 3 bases from V and 9 bases from J, the junction contained 8 bases not matched to a gene. As DNA, the CDR3 is TGTGCCTGGAGCGCTGACAGGGCGGCTTCACCCCTCCACTTT. Amino acid sequence: CAWSADRAASPLHF.

This sequence joins TRBV10-3 and TRBJ2-5, with D perhaps matching TRBD1 (7 bases). The ends were cut back, 8 bases at V and 5 bases at J, with 21 bases in the middle. The germline gives CDR1 ENHRY, CDR2 SYGVKD. This CDR3 region has 15 residues. CDR3 bases: TGTGCCATCCAGAGATCGGAGGGGGCGGGGGAGACCCAGTACTTC. Its protein is CAIQRSEGAGETQYF.

The chain uses TRBV6-4 and TRBJ1-2; 8 positions match TRBD1. The CDR3 has 13 residues. From germline, CDR1 is MRHNA and CDR2 SNTAGT. V was pared by 4 bases and J by 4 bases, with 2 bases of the junction left unmatched. The CDR3 loop is CASSAGTGYGYTF. The CDR3 DNA follows: TGTGCCAGCAGTGCCGGGACAGGCTATGGCTACACCTTC.

J is TRBJ1-3 and V is TRBV2, with 8 bases matching TRBD1. The V gene end was trimmed by 3 bases and the J gene end by 0 bases; junction bases not matched to a gene: 4. The CDR3 extends over 16 amino acids. Germline CDR1 reads SNHLY; CDR2 reads FYNNEI. For the CDR3, the DNA is TGTGCCAGCAGTGAGACAGGGGCCGACTCTGGAAACACCATATATTTT. Residues: CASSETGADSGNTIYF.

The gene calls are TRBV6-1 and TRBJ1-3; no clear D. Deletions cut 1 base from V and 2 bases from J, with 6 bases between. CDR3 length: 14 amino acids. CDR1 is MNHNS and CDR2 is SASEGT in the germline V gene. Written as DNA, the CDR3 is TGTGCCAGCAGTGAAGGGCCGACTGGAAACACCATATATTTT. Translating it yields CASSEGPTGNTIYF.

The chain links TRBV19 to TRBJ2-3; TRBD1 matches at 11 bases. CDR1 and CDR2 from the germline V gene are LNHDA and SQIVND (reference sequence). The CDR3 is 17 amino acids. The J segment lost 5 bases and the V segment lost 4 bases, leaving 11 bases of the junction unmatched. The chain's CDR3 is CASSTVAGTGGRDTQYF. The CDR3, as DNA: TGTGCCAGTAGTACCGTGGCCGGGACAGGGGGAAGAGATACGCAGTATTTT.